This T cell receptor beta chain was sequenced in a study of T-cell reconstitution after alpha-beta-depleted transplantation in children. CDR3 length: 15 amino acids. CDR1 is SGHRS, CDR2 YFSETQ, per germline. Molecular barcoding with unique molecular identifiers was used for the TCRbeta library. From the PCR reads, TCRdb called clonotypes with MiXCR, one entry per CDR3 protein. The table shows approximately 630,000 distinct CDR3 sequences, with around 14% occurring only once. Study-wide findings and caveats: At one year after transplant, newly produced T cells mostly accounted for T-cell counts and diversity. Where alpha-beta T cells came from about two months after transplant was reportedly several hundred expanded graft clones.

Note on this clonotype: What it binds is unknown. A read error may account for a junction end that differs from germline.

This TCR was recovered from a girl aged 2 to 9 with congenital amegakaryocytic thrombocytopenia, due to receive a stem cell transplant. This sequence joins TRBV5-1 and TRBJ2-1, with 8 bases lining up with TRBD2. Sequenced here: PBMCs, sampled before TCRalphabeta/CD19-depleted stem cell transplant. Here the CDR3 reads CASGTGTRSVNEQSF. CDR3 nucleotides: TGCGCCAGCGGAACCGGGACTAGATCGGTCAATGAGCAGTCCTTC.